This is a list of T cell receptor beta chains from one sample in a study of blood T cell repertoires in COVID-19. The method was immunoSEQ multiplex PCR; TCRdb's version includes in-frame clones alone and lacks a portion of them. The repertoire holds about 220,000 clones, about 88% seen once, with about 2.4% in the top ten. The sequenced sample was PBMCs or T cells enriched from blood (not recorded which). The receptor source for this set is a woman aged 25 to 39 who had recovered from COVID-19. The conserved cysteine and the conserved F or W are not part of the CDR3 here. A clone size is listed for some rows: how often the clone was seen (once, few, many), or a class if it is expanded.

CDR3	V	J	size
ASRDSLVYGYT	TRBV12-3/TRBV12-4	TRBJ1-2	NA
ASSPPLGAQSVNTIY	TRBV28	TRBJ1-3	once
SFRGQQNEKLF	TRBV29-1	TRBJ1-4	once
ASSQGGGGALYNEQF	TRBV3-1/TRBV3-2	TRBJ2-1	NA
AVGRGGNEQF	TRBV5-6	TRBJ2-1	NA
ASSLSYPGNQPQH	TRBV27	TRBJ1-5	NA
ASSPGQGAIGYT	TRBV6-2/TRBV6-3	TRBJ1-2	NA
ASRVGVNTEAF	TRBV6-5	TRBJ1-1	NA
ATSDQPRVVSGNTIY	TRBV24-1	TRBJ1-3	NA
ASSEILAGGRETQY	TRBV7-7	TRBJ2-5	NA
ASRWDRDFDTEAF	TRBV6-6	TRBJ1-1	NA
ASSSPGQANTEAF	TRBV6-5	TRBJ1-1	NA
ATRGYEQY	TRBV6-6	TRBJ2-7	few
AIREPLRDEQF	TRBV10-3	TRBJ2-1	NA
ASSLWAGISSYNSPLH	TRBV27	TRBJ1-6	NA
ASSELDIGEKLF	TRBV2	TRBJ1-4	NA
ASSPSRWWEGIGNEQF	TRBV7-9	TRBJ2-1	NA
ASSVDRGRTGELF	TRBV5-4	TRBJ2-2	NA
ASSYSGVTNSPLH	TRBV7-9	TRBJ1-6	NA
ASSPGIAVQETQY	TRBV5-4	TRBJ2-5	few
ASSYSRTGGTEAF	TRBV6-5	TRBJ1-1	NA
ASRRGGRGPEQY	TRBV28	TRBJ2-7	NA
ASSLPTSGGAYYEQY	TRBV27	TRBJ2-7	NA
ASSQSLRKSSGNTIY	TRBV4-1	TRBJ1-3	NA
ASSLVPRGQPQH	TRBV7-2	TRBJ1-5	NA
ASSYSGGHEQY	TRBV6-6	TRBJ2-7	NA
ASSKAPVYYGYT	TRBV21-1	TRBJ1-2	NA
ASSLGTGTGVSPLH	TRBV11-1	TRBJ1-6	NA
ASSPLGQGARDTEAF	TRBV7-8	TRBJ1-1	NA
ASSLDVGGVYGYT	TRBV11-2	TRBJ1-2	NA
ASSQDLGGHYEQY	TRBV4-2	TRBJ2-7	NA
ASSQGQGARNQPQH	TRBV3-1/TRBV3-2	TRBJ1-5	NA
ASSQEMGGGTDTQY	TRBV4-2	TRBJ2-3	NA
ASSSRGQQETQY	TRBV7-6	TRBJ2-5	NA
ASSEARGMNTEAF	TRBV6-1	TRBJ1-1	NA
SAGSEAF	TRBV20-1	TRBJ1-1	NA
ASSLPQGKANEQY	TRBV5-4	TRBJ2-7	NA
ASSPRGSNSGNTIY	TRBV9	TRBJ1-3	NA
ASSLSSGMTAEAF	TRBV28	TRBJ1-1	once
ASRRSSNTGELF	TRBV6-5	TRBJ2-2	NA
ASSEQGWNNSPLH	TRBV7-9	TRBJ1-6	NA
ASSLPHRGQTQETQY	TRBV11-2	TRBJ2-5	NA
ASSYGEEYGYT	TRBV6-5	TRBJ1-2	once
ASSTGTYEQY	TRBV5-1	TRBJ2-7	NA
ASSSDRGLGEKLF	TRBV4-3	TRBJ1-4	NA
ASSLNIPARAGELF	TRBV7-3	TRBJ2-2	NA
ASSSPGGSSSPLH	TRBV11-2	TRBJ1-6	NA
ASSYGGTRGEKLF	TRBV6-5	TRBJ1-4	NA
ASRILAVYEQY	TRBV2	TRBJ2-7	many
ASSQNADQPQH	TRBV7-6	TRBJ1-5	NA
ASSRSGGLTDTQY	TRBV5-4	TRBJ2-3	NA
ASSPWENRARNTIY	TRBV3-1/TRBV3-2	TRBJ1-3	NA